Listed below are T cell receptor beta chains from one sample, sequenced in a study of blood T cell repertoires in COVID-19. TCRdb's table, derived via immunoSEQ multiplex PCR, lists solely in-frame clones and lacks some. The data hold 200,000 to 300,000 clones, with 85% to 90% observed a single time. Material: peripheral blood. Receptors originate from a woman in her fifties or sixties with COVID-19, enrolled during active disease. Both conserved end residues are part of each CDR3. The D gene is left open where the match is weak. A row's size may be missing; if present it is once, few, many or a size class.

j_call d_call v_call clone_size cdr3_aa cdr3_nt
TRBJ1-2 TRBD1 TRBV9 . CASSVVQTGVGGYTF TGTGCCAGCAGCGTAGTCCAAACAGGGGTGGGTGGCTACACCTTC
TRBJ1-2 TRBD1 TRBV28 few CASSPPGQGGHYGYTF TGTGCCAGCAGTCCGCCAGGACAGGGAGGTCACTATGGCTACACCTTC
TRBJ1-4 . TRBV24-1 . CATSDGGVANEKLFF TGTGCCACCAGTGACGGGGGGGTGGCTAATGAAAAACTGTTTTTT
TRBJ2-7 TRBD2 TRBV3-1/TRBV3-2 . CASSQDRGRVDYEQYF TGTGCCAGCAGCCAAGATCGCGGGAGGGTCGACTACGAGCAGTACTTC
TRBJ2-7 TRBD1 TRBV28 once CASRTPGQAEQYF TGTGCCAGCAGGACTCCGGGACAGGCTGAGCAGTACTTC
TRBJ1-6 TRBD1 TRBV18 . CASSRTGDSYNSPLHF TGTGCCAGCTCACGGACAGGGGACTCCTATAATTCACCCCTCCACTTT
TRBJ1-2 . TRBV27 once CASSFTPGANYGYTF TGTGCCAGCAGTTTCACACCGGGAGCCAACTATGGCTACACCTTC
TRBJ1-1 . TRBV18 once CASSPPEGKVTEAFF TGTGCCAGCTCACCACCGGAGGGAAAGGTCACTGAAGCTTTCTTT
TRBJ1-6 TRBD1 TRBV2 . CASRMDRIINSPLHF TGTGCCAGCAGGATGGACAGGATCATCAATTCACCCCTCCACTTT
TRBJ2-1 TRBD1 TRBV5-4 . CASSDIRDSSYNEQFF TGTGCCAGCAGCGACATCCGGGACAGCTCCTACAATGAGCAGTTCTTC
TRBJ1-2 . TRBV5-4 . CASSPRREDGYTF TGTGCCAGCAGCCCGCGGAGGGAGGATGGCTACACCTTC
TRBJ2-3 TRBD2 TRBV11-3 . CASSSGTSGPTDTQYF TGTGCCAGCAGCTCGGGGACTAGCGGACCCACAGATACGCAGTATTTT
TRBJ2-3 TRBD2 TRBV9 . CASSPWTSGITDTQYF TGTGCCAGCAGCCCTTGGACTAGCGGGATCACAGATACGCAGTATTTT
TRBJ2-2 . TRBV19 . CASNRGWRPGAGGELFF TGTGCCAGTAACAGGGGATGGAGGCCGGGGGCGGGCGGGGAGCTGTTTTTT
TRBJ2-1 . TRBV6-2/TRBV6-3 . CASSSVMISGNEQFF TGTGCCAGCAGCTCCGTTATGATTAGCGGAAATGAGCAGTTCTTC
TRBJ2-1 TRBD2 TRBV9 few CASSGLLAGREQFF TGTGCCAGCAGCGGCCTCTTAGCGGGAAGGGAGCAGTTCTTC
TRBJ2-6 . TRBV4-1 . CASSQGGLWGANVLTF TGCGCCAGCAGCCAAGGAGGACTCTGGGGGGCCAACGTCCTGACTTTC
TRBJ2-7 . TRBV15 . CATSRGRPVGQFVRASTYEQYF TGTGCCACCAGCAGAGGCCGCCCCGTTGGGCAGTTTGTCAGGGCTTCCACCTACGAGCAGTACTTC
TRBJ2-5 . TRBV7-9 . CASSSLDSSVQETQYF TGTGCCAGCAGCTCCTTGGATTCCAGCGTCCAAGAGACCCAGTACTTC
TRBJ2-7 . TRBV5-5 . CASSLAAGFSYEQYF TGTGCCAGCAGCTTGGCGGCAGGGTTCTCCTACGAGCAGTACTTC
TRBJ1-4 TRBD1 TRBV28 . CASSLSAGTGNEKLFF TGTGCCAGCAGTTTATCCGCCGGGACAGGGAATGAAAAACTGTTTTTT
TRBJ2-6 . TRBV6-2/TRBV6-3 . CASSWGRHRANVLTF TGTGCCAGCAGTTGGGGGCGTCACAGGGCCAACGTCCTGACTTTC
TRBJ1-5 . TRBV5-1 . CASSLAGADQPQHF TGCGCCAGCAGCTTGGCAGGGGCCGATCAGCCCCAGCATTTT
TRBJ2-5 TRBD2 TRBV3-1/TRBV3-2 . CASELAGAVGETQYF TGTGCCAGCGAACTAGCGGGAGCAGTAGGAGAGACCCAGTACTTC
TRBJ1-4 . TRBV15 . CATSRGGRDATNEKLFF TGTGCCACCAGCAGAGGAGGCAGAGACGCAACTAATGAAAAACTGTTTTTT
TRBJ2-7 TRBD1 TRBV2 . CASSGQQGQEQYF TGTGCCAGCAGTGGCCAACAGGGGCAGGAGCAGTACTTC